A selection of T cell receptor beta chains follows, all from one sample in a study of beta chain features in type 1 diabetes. The data were produced by immunoSEQ multiplex PCR, yet TCRdb's version contains in-frame clones alone and is incomplete. This sample has some 250,000 clones; 27% occur once, and the top ten carry more than 3%. The material sequenced was central memory CD4+ T cells from blood. These receptors originate from a man aged 25-45 years in good health. CDR3s include the opening cysteine and the closing phenylalanine or tryptophan. D genes are given only for firm matches. Clone size appears in some rows only: once, few, many, or a class for an expanded clone.

J: TRBJ2-3; length: 14; size: NA; V: TRBV12-5; D: TRBD1; DNA: TGTGCTAGTGGTACCGGCCGACAGGGAGATACGCAGTATTTT; CDR3: CASGTGRQGDTQYF
J: TRBJ1-5; length: 14; size: few; V: TRBV7-2; D: NA; DNA: TGTGCCTCTAAAGCAGAGTTCAGCAATCAGCCCCAGCATTTT; CDR3: CASKAEFSNQPQHF
J: TRBJ2-5; length: 15; size: NA; V: TRBV25-1; D: NA; DNA: TGTGCCAGCAGTGACGGACTTAGGTACCAAGAGACCCAGTACTTC; CDR3: CASSDGLRYQETQYF
J: TRBJ1-1; length: 12; size: NA; V: TRBV29-1; D: NA; DNA: TGCAGCGTTGGTAGGGCGAACACTGAAGCTTTCTTT; CDR3: CSVGRANTEAFF
J: TRBJ1-2; length: 16; size: NA; V: TRBV25-1; D: NA; DNA: TGTGCCAGCAGTGAATCGAGAGGGGCCGGCGGGTATGGCTACACCTTC; CDR3: CASSESRGAGGYGYTF
J: TRBJ1-1; length: 14; size: few; V: TRBV7-9; D: NA; DNA: TGTGCCAGCAGCGAAGAGGGCGTTTCAGGGGAAGCTTTCTTT; CDR3: CASSEEGVSGEAFF
J: TRBJ1-2; length: 11; size: many; V: TRBV30; D: NA; DNA: TGTGCCTGGGGTGCAATACACGGCTACACCTTC; CDR3: CAWGAIHGYTF
J: TRBJ2-1; length: 12; size: NA; V: TRBV7-9; D: NA; DNA: TGTGCCAGCAGCTCTCAGGGCAATGAGCAGTTCTTC; CDR3: CASSSQGNEQFF
J: TRBJ1-2; length: 12; size: few; V: TRBV25-1; D: NA; DNA: TGTGCCAGCAGTGGTGGAAGCTATGGCTACACCTTC; CDR3: CASSGGSYGYTF
J: TRBJ2-3; length: 11; size: few; V: TRBV29-1; D: NA; DNA: TGCAGCGTTGGGGGTTCAGATACGCAGTATTTT; CDR3: CSVGGSDTQYF
J: TRBJ2-5; length: 13; size: NA; V: TRBV5-1; D: NA; DNA: TGCGCCAGCAGCTCCGCCTCCCAAGAGACCCAGTACTTC; CDR3: CASSSASQETQYF
J: TRBJ1-2; length: 11; size: few; V: TRBV30; D: NA; DNA: TGTGCCTGGAGTCCCAGGAGTGGCTACACCTTC; CDR3: CAWSPRSGYTF
J: TRBJ2-3; length: 13; size: many; V: TRBV29-1; D: NA; DNA: TGCAGCGTTGAATGGCAGAGCACAGATACGCAGTATTTT; CDR3: CSVEWQSTDTQYF
J: TRBJ1-5; length: 16; size: few; V: TRBV4-2; D: NA; DNA: TGTGCCAGCAGCCAAGATTATCGGCAGAACAATCAGCCCCAGCATTTT; CDR3: CASSQDYRQNNQPQHF
J: TRBJ2-3; length: 14; size: NA; V: TRBV19; D: TRBD1; DNA: TGTGCCAGTAGCAACAGGGGGGGCACAGATACGCAGTATTTT; CDR3: CASSNRGGTDTQYF
J: TRBJ1-2; length: 13; size: NA; V: TRBV7-9; D: NA; DNA: TGTGCCAGCAGCTTCGGTGGGACCTATGGCTACACCTTC; CDR3: CASSFGGTYGYTF
J: TRBJ2-3; length: 16; size: NA; V: TRBV7-2; D: TRBD1; DNA: TGTGCCAGCAGCCCGCCGACAGGGCTTCGGACAGATACGCAGTATTTT; CDR3: CASSPPTGLRTDTQYF
J: TRBJ2-7; length: 14; size: NA; V: TRBV9; D: TRBD2; DNA: TGTGCCAGCCCTGTTCGGGAGGTGTCCTCGGAGCAGTACTTC; CDR3: CASPVREVSSEQYF
J: TRBJ1-1; length: 14; size: NA; V: TRBV29-1; D: NA; DNA: TGCAGCGTCCGGTCCGGGCTTCGCAACACTGAAGCTTTCTTT; CDR3: CSVRSGLRNTEAFF
J: TRBJ2-5; length: 16; size: NA; V: TRBV7-6; D: TRBD2; DNA: TGTGCCAGCAGCTTGGGGGGGACTAGCGGACAAGAGACCCAGTACTTC; CDR3: CASSLGGTSGQETQYF
J: TRBJ2-3; length: 12; size: NA; V: TRBV11-2; D: NA; DNA: TGTGCCAGCAGCTCGAACACAGATACGCAGTATTTT; CDR3: CASSSNTDTQYF
J: TRBJ2-4; length: 14; size: many; V: TRBV7-9; D: NA; DNA: TGTGCCAGCACTCCCTCGAACAGGGTTGACATTCAGTACTTC; CDR3: CASTPSNRVDIQYF
J: TRBJ2-7; length: 15; size: NA; V: TRBV2; D: TRBD1; DNA: TGTGCCAGCAGTGTGGCCAGGGGGTTCTCCTACGAGCAGTACTTC; CDR3: CASSVARGFSYEQYF
J: TRBJ1-2; length: 14; size: few; V: TRBV4-2; D: NA; DNA: TGTGCCAGCAGCCAAGATAATCAGGGGTGGGGCTACACCTTC; CDR3: CASSQDNQGWGYTF
J: TRBJ2-3; length: 15; size: NA; V: TRBV5-1; D: NA; DNA: TGCGCCAGCAGCCCCAGGATTCCTAGCACAGATACGCAGTATTTT; CDR3: CASSPRIPSTDTQYF
J: TRBJ2-5; length: 17; size: many; V: TRBV11-2; D: TRBD2; DNA: TGTGCCAGCGCGCGCAGCGGGAGGGCCAATATGGCGGGGACCCAGTACTTC; CDR3: CASARSGRANMAGTQYF
J: TRBJ2-1; length: 16; size: NA; V: TRBV11-2; D: TRBD2; DNA: TGTGCCAGCAGCTCCTTAGGGCTAGCGGGGAGGAATGAGCAGTTCTTC; CDR3: CASSSLGLAGRNEQFF
J: TRBJ2-1; length: 15; size: few; V: TRBV6-5; D: NA; DNA: TGTGCCAGCAGTTACTCCCAGGTAGCCTACAATGAGCAGTTCTTC; CDR3: CASSYSQVAYNEQFF
J: TRBJ2-7; length: 14; size: NA; V: TRBV19; D: NA; DNA: TGTGCCAGTAGTCTGTTAGCCGCGAGTTACGAGCAGTACTTC; CDR3: CASSLLAASYEQYF
J: TRBJ2-7; length: 12; size: NA; V: TRBV30; D: TRBD1; DNA: TGTGCCTCAACAGGGGGCGCGTACGAGCAGTACTTC; CDR3: CASTGGAYEQYF
J: TRBJ2-3; length: 15; size: NA; V: TRBV2; D: TRBD2; DNA: TGTGCCAGCAGCCTTATAGCGGGGTTTGACGATACGCAGTATTTT; CDR3: CASSLIAGFDDTQYF
J: TRBJ2-7; length: 11; size: few; V: TRBV28; D: NA; DNA: TGTGCCAGCAGTACCATCTACGAGCAGTACTTC; CDR3: CASSTIYEQYF
J: TRBJ1-1; length: 14; size: few; V: TRBV18; D: NA; DNA: TGTGCCAGCTCACCAGCCTGGATGAACACTGAAGCTTTCTTT; CDR3: CASSPAWMNTEAFF
J: TRBJ2-3; length: 14; size: NA; V: TRBV11-2; D: NA; DNA: TGTGCCAGCAGCGCCAGCCGTAGGGCAGATACGCAGTATTTT; CDR3: CASSASRRADTQYF
J: TRBJ2-2; length: 15; size: NA; V: TRBV7-2; D: NA; DNA: TGTGCCAGCAGCTTATGGACTTCTGTCACCGGGGAGCTGTTTTTT; CDR3: CASSLWTSVTGELFF
J: TRBJ1-3; length: 13; size: NA; V: TRBV30; D: NA; DNA: TGTGCCTGGATCAGAGGGTCAGGAAACACCATATATTTT; CDR3: CAWIRGSGNTIYF
J: TRBJ2-7; length: 14; size: NA; V: TRBV7-2; D: NA; DNA: TGTGCCAGCAGCTTAGACCCGAGCTCCTACGAGCAGTACTTC; CDR3: CASSLDPSSYEQYF
J: TRBJ2-1; length: 15; size: NA; V: TRBV19; D: TRBD2; DNA: TGTGCCAGTAGTATAGGAGCGGGGACCTACAATGAGCAGTTCTTC; CDR3: CASSIGAGTYNEQFF
J: TRBJ2-5; length: 17; size: NA; V: TRBV7-9; D: NA; DNA: TGTGCCAGCAGCTTAGGTCTCGGGGCCCAGTACCAAGAGACCCAGTACTTC; CDR3: CASSLGLGAQYQETQYF
J: TRBJ2-1; length: 12; size: few; V: TRBV2; D: TRBD1; DNA: TGTGCCAGCAGTGCGACAGGGATTGAGCAGTTCTTC; CDR3: CASSATGIEQFF
J: TRBJ2-7; length: 14; size: many; V: TRBV30; D: NA; DNA: TGTGCCTGGAATACGGGGAATTTTATCCACGAGCAGTACTTC; CDR3: CAWNTGNFIHEQYF
J: TRBJ1-3; length: 14; size: NA; V: TRBV15; D: NA; DNA: TGTGCCACCAGCAGCCCGCGCTCTGGAAACACCATATATTTT; CDR3: CATSSPRSGNTIYF
J: TRBJ2-1; length: 14; size: many; V: TRBV13; D: NA; DNA: TGTGCCAGCAGCCCTGTGCATAGGGACAATGAGCAGTTCTTC; CDR3: CASSPVHRDNEQFF
J: TRBJ2-1; length: 15; size: NA; V: TRBV2; D: NA; DNA: TGTGCCAGCAGTGCTAGCGCTACCTCCTACAATGAGCAGTTCTTC; CDR3: CASSASATSYNEQFF
J: TRBJ2-7; length: 14; size: few; V: TRBV7-2; D: NA; DNA: TGTGCCAGCAGCTTAGAATGGGGCAACTACGAGCAGTACTTC; CDR3: CASSLEWGNYEQYF
J: TRBJ2-3; length: 14; size: few; V: TRBV27; D: TRBD2; DNA: TGTGCCACCCAACTAGCGGGAGGAGGAGATACGCAGTATTTT; CDR3: CATQLAGGGDTQYF